This T cell receptor beta chain emerged from a study of blood T cells in healthy people across ages. This clonotype was counted once. This may be a read error, as it is one base from a much larger clone. There are 15 residues in the CDR3. Germline-derived CDR1 and CDR2 are SEHNR and FQNEAQ (reference sequence). For the second PCR, which ran for about 6 to 11 cycles, a sample-barcoded 5' primer and a J-beta primer mix were used. A template-switch adaptor with 12 random nucleotides tagged each cDNA molecule. TCRdb reprocessed the 5' RACE reads with MiXCR, giving one entry per CDR3 protein. Among 650,000 or so distinct CDR3 sequences listed, 45% to 60% were seen once. Each sample provided at least 5 micrograms of extracted total RNA.

The sequence derives from a woman over 75 in good health. J is TRBJ1-2 and V is TRBV7-9; TRBD1 is a possible D gene (5 bases). Input material: blood. The CDR3 DNA is TGTGCCAGCAGCCCCGCAGGGTCAGCCGCCTATAGCTACACCTTC. This encodes CASSPAGSAAYSYTF.